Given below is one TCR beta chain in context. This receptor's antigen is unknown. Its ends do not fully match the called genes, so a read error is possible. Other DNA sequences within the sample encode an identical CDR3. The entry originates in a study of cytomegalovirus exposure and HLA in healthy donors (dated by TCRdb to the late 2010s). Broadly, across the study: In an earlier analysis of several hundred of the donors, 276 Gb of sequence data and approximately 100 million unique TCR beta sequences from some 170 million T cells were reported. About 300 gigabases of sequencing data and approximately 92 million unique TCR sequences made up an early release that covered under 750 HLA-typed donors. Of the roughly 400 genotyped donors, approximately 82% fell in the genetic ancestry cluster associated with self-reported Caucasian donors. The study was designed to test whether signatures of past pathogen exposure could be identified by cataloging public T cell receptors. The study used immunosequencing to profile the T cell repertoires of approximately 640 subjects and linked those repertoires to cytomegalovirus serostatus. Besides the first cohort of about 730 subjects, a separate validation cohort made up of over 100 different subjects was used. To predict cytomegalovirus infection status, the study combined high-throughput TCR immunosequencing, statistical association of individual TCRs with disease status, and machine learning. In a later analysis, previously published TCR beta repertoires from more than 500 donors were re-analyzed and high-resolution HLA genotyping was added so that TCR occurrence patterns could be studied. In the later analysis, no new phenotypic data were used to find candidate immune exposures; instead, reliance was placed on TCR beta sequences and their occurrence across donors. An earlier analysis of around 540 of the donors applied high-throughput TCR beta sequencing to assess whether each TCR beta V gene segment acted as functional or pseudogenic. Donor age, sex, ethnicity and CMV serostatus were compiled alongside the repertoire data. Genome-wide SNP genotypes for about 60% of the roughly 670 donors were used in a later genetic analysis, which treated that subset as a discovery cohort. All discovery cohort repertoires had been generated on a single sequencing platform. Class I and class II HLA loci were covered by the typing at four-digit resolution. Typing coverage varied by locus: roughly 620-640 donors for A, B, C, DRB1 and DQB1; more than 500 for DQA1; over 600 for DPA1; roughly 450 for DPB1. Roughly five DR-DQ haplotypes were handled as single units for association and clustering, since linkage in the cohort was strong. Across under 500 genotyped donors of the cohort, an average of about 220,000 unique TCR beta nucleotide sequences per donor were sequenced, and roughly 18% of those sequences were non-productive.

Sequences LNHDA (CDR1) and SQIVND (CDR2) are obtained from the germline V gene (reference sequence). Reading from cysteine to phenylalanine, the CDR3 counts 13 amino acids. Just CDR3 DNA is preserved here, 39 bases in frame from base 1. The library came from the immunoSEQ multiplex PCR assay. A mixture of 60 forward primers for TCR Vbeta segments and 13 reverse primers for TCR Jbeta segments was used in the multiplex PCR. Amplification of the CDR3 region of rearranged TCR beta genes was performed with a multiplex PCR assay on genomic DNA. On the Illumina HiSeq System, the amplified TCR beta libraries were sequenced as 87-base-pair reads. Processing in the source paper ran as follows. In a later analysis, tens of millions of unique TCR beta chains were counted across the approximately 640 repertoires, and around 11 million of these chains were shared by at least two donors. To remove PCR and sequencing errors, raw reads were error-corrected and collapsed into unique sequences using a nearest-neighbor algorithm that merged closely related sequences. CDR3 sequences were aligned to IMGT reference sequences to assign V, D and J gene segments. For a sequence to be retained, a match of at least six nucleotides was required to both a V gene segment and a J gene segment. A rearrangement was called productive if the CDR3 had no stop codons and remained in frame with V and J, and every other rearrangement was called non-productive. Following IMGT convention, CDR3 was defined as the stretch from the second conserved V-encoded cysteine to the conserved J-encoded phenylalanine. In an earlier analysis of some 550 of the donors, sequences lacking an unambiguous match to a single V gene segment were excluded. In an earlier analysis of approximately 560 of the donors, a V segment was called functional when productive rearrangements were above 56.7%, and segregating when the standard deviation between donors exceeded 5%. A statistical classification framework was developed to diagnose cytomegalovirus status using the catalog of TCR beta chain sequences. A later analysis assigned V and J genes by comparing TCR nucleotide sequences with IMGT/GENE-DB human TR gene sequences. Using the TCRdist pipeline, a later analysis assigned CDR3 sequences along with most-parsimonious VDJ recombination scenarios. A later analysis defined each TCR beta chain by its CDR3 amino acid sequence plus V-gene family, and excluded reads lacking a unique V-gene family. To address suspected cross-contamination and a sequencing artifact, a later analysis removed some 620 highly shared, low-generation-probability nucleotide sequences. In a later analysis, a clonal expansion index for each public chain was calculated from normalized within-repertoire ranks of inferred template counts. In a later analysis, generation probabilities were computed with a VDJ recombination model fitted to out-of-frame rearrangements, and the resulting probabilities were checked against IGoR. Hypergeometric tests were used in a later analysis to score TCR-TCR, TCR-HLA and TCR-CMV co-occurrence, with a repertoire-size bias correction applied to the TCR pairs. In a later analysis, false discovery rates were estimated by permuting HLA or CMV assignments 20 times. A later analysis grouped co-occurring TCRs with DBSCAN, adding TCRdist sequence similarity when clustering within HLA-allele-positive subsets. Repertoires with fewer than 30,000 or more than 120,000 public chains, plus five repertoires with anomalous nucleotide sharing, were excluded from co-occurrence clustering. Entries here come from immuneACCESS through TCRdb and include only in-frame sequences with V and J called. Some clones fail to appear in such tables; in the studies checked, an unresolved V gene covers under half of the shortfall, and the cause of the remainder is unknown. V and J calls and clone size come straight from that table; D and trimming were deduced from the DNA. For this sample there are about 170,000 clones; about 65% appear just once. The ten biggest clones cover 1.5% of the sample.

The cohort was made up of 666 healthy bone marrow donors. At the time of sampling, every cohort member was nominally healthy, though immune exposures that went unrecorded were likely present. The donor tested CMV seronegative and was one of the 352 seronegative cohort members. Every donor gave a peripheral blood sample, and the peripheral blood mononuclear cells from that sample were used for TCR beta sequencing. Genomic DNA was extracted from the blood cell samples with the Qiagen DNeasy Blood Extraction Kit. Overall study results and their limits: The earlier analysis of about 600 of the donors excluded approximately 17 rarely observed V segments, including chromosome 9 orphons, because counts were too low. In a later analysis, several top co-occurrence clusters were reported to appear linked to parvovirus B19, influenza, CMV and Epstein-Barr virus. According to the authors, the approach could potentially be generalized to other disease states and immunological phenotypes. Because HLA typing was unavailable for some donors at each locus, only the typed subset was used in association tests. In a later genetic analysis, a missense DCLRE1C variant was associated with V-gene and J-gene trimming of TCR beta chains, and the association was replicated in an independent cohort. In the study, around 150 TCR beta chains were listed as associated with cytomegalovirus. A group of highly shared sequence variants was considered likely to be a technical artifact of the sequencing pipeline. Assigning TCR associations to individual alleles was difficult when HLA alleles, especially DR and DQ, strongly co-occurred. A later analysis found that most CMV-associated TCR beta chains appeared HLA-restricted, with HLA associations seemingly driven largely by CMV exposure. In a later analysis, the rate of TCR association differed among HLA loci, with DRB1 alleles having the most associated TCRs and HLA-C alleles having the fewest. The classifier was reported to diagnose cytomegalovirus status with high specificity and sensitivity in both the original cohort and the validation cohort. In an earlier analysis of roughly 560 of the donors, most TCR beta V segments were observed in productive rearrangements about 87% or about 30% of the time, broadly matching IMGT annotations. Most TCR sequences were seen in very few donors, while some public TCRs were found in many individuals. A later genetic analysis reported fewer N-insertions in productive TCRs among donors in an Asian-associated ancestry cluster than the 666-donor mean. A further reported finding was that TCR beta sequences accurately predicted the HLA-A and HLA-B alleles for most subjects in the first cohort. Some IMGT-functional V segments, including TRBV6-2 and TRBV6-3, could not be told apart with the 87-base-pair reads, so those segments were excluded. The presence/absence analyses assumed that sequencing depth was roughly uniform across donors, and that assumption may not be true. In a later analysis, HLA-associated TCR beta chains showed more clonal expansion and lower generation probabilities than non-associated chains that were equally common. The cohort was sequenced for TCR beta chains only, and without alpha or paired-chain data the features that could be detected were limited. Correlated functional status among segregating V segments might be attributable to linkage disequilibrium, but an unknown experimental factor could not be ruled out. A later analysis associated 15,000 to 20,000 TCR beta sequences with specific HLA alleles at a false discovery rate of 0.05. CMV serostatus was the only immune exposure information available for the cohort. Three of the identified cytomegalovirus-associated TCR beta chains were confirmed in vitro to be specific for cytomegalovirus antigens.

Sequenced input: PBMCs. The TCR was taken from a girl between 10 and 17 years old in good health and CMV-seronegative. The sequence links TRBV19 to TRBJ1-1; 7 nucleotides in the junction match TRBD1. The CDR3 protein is CASSLGQQTEAFF. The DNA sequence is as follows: TGCGCCAGTAGTTTGGGACAGCAAACTGAAGCTTTCTTT. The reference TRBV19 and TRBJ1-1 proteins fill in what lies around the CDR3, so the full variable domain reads DGGITQSPKYLFRKEGQNVTLSCEQNLNHDAMYWYRQDPGQGLRLIYYSQIVNDFQKGDIAEGYSVSREKKESFPLTVTSAQKNPTAFYLCASSLGQQTEAFFGQGTRLTVV.